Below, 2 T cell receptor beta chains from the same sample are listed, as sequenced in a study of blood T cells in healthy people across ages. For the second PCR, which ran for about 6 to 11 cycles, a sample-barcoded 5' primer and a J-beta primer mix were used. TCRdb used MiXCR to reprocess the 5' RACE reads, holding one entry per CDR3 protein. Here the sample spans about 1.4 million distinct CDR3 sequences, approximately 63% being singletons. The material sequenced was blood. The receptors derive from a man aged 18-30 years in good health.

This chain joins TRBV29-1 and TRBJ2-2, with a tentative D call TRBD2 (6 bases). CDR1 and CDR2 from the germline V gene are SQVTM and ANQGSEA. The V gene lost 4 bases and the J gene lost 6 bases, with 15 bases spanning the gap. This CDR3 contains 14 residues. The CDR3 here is CSVGTSAGPGELFF. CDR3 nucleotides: TGCAGCGTTGGAACCTCGGCGGGGCCCGGGGAGCTGTTTTTT.

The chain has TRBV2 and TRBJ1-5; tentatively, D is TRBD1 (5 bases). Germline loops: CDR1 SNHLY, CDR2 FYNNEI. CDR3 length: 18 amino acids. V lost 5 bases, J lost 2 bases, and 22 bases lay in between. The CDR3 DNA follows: TGTGCCAGCAGTACCGAGAGGGGCGATCAGAACGGCAATCAGCCCCAGCATTTT. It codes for CASSTERGDQNGNQPQHF.